This is a list of T cell receptor beta chains from one sample in a study of T cell repertoires in cytomegalovirus infection. One entry per CDR3 protein results from TCRdb running MiXCR on the reads. The sample consists of 250,000 or so distinct CDR3 sequences, approximately 10% of them appearing once. Material: PBMCs. These receptors all come from a human donor in good health (CMV status not recorded). Some clones in this sample may be carry-over from other donors' samples. Both conserved end residues are part of each CDR3. The order of the fields is V gene, clone size, D gene, J gene, CDR3 DNA, CDR3 protein. D genes are given only for firm matches. Clone size, where shown, is once, few, many, or a class for clones that have expanded.

v_call: TRBV7-2; clone_size: many; d_call: -; j_call: TRBJ1-1; cdr3_nt: TGTGCCAGCAGCTTACTACAGGGTGGCACTGAAGCTTTCTTT; cdr3_aa: CASSLLQGGTEAFF
v_call: TRBV7-9; clone_size: many; d_call: -; j_call: TRBJ2-7; cdr3_nt: TGTGCCAGCAGCTTAGGGGCTAGTGGCGAGCAGTACTTC; cdr3_aa: CASSLGASGEQYF
v_call: TRBV6-1; clone_size: many; d_call: -; j_call: TRBJ1-6; cdr3_nt: TGTGCCAGCAGTCTACGGGAGGAAAATTCACCCCTCCACTTT; cdr3_aa: CASSLREENSPLHF
v_call: TRBV3-1; clone_size: many; d_call: -; j_call: TRBJ2-7; cdr3_nt: TGTGCCAGCAGCCAAGTAGATGGCTACGAGCAGTACTTC; cdr3_aa: CASSQVDGYEQYF
v_call: TRBV28; clone_size: many; d_call: -; j_call: TRBJ1-4; cdr3_nt: TGTGCCAGCAAACCGGGAACAACTAATGAAAAACTGTTTTTT; cdr3_aa: CASKPGTTNEKLFF
v_call: TRBV3-1; clone_size: -; d_call: TRBD2; j_call: TRBJ2-5; cdr3_nt: TGTGCCAGCAGCCAATCGGGAGCGGGGGACCAGTACTTC; cdr3_aa: CASSQSGAGDQYF
v_call: TRBV14; clone_size: many; d_call: -; j_call: TRBJ2-7; cdr3_nt: TGTGCCAGCAGCCAAGGACGCGGCGGCTACGAGCAGTACTTC; cdr3_aa: CASSQGRGGYEQYF
v_call: TRBV28; clone_size: few; d_call: TRBD2; j_call: TRBJ2-5; cdr3_nt: TGTGCCAGCAGCCGGGGGGGGGACTCCCAAGAGACCCAGTACTTC; cdr3_aa: CASSRGGDSQETQYF
v_call: TRBV20-1; clone_size: -; d_call: TRBD2; j_call: TRBJ2-5; cdr3_nt: TGCAGTGCTAGAGATCCTGGCGGGAGGGCCATCATAGAGACCCAGTACTTC; cdr3_aa: CSARDPGGRAIIETQYF
v_call: TRBV7-2; clone_size: few; d_call: TRBD1; j_call: TRBJ2-7; cdr3_nt: TGTGCCAGCAGCTTTGGCAGGGGGCTCGGCGAGCAGTACTTC; cdr3_aa: CASSFGRGLGEQYF
v_call: TRBV7-2; clone_size: many; d_call: TRBD2; j_call: TRBJ2-3; cdr3_nt: TGTGCCAGCAGCCCGGCCCGCGGGAGGGCGAGAGATACGCAGTATTTT; cdr3_aa: CASSPARGRARDTQYF
v_call: TRBV4-3; clone_size: -; d_call: -; j_call: TRBJ2-5; cdr3_nt: TGCGCCAGCAGCCAAGATTACGGGGAGGAGACCCAGTACTTC; cdr3_aa: CASSQDYGEETQYF
v_call: TRBV6-2/TRBV6-3; clone_size: few; d_call: -; j_call: TRBJ2-7; cdr3_nt: TGTGCCAGCCGAAAGGTGGGCGGCTCCTACGAGCAGTACTTC; cdr3_aa: CASRKVGGSYEQYF
v_call: TRBV7-9; clone_size: many; d_call: -; j_call: TRBJ2-3; cdr3_nt: TGTGCCAGCGGAGGGTTAAATACGCAGTATTTT; cdr3_aa: CASGGLNTQYF
v_call: TRBV14; clone_size: -; d_call: -; j_call: TRBJ1-3; cdr3_nt: TGTGCCAGCAGCCGGTTTATATCTGGAAACACCATATATTTT; cdr3_aa: CASSRFISGNTIYF
v_call: TRBV7-2; clone_size: many; d_call: -; j_call: TRBJ2-5; cdr3_nt: TGTGCCAGCAGCCTGGGACTCCAGTACCAAGAGACCCAGTACTTC; cdr3_aa: CASSLGLQYQETQYF
v_call: TRBV20-1; clone_size: few; d_call: TRBD1; j_call: TRBJ2-7; cdr3_nt: TGCAGTGCTACTGGGGGTCAGGGGGCCCACGAGCAGTACTTC; cdr3_aa: CSATGGQGAHEQYF
v_call: TRBV28; clone_size: -; d_call: -; j_call: TRBJ1-2; cdr3_nt: TGTGCCAGCAATACCGGGGGAACGGGCTACACCTTC; cdr3_aa: CASNTGGTGYTF
v_call: TRBV7-2; clone_size: few; d_call: -; j_call: TRBJ2-3; cdr3_nt: TGTGCCAGCAGCTTGACAGGCGGGAGCACAGATACGCAGTATTTT; cdr3_aa: CASSLTGGSTDTQYF
v_call: TRBV11-2; clone_size: -; d_call: -; j_call: TRBJ2-6; cdr3_nt: TGTGCCAGCAGCGACCCTGCCCCTGGGGTCCTGACTTTC; cdr3_aa: CASSDPAPGVLTF
v_call: TRBV11-2; clone_size: few; d_call: -; j_call: TRBJ2-7; cdr3_nt: TGTGCCAGCAGCTACACAGGGAACTCCTACGAGCAGTACTTC; cdr3_aa: CASSYTGNSYEQYF
v_call: TRBV7-2; clone_size: many; d_call: TRBD1; j_call: TRBJ1-2; cdr3_nt: TGTGCCAGCAGCTCCCAACAGGGGTTCTATGGCTACACCTTC; cdr3_aa: CASSSQQGFYGYTF
v_call: TRBV28; clone_size: few; d_call: TRBD1; j_call: TRBJ1-5; cdr3_nt: TGTGCCAGCACGGACAGGGCCCAGCCCCAGCATTTT; cdr3_aa: CASTDRAQPQHF
v_call: TRBV19; clone_size: many; d_call: TRBD1; j_call: TRBJ1-2; cdr3_nt: TGTGCCAGTAGTATATCCGGGACAGGGGGCGTCAGCTATGGCTACACCTTC; cdr3_aa: CASSISGTGGVSYGYTF
v_call: TRBV30; clone_size: few; d_call: -; j_call: TRBJ2-7; cdr3_nt: TGTGCCTGGAGGAAAAAAACAGTTACCTACGAGCAGTACTTC; cdr3_aa: CAWRKKTVTYEQYF
v_call: TRBV6-5; clone_size: few; d_call: TRBD2; j_call: TRBJ2-1; cdr3_nt: TGTGCCAGCAGTTACTCGAGTTCGGGGGGGGCCGCGGCGAATGAGCAGTTCTTC; cdr3_aa: CASSYSSSGGAAANEQFF
v_call: TRBV7-2; clone_size: many; d_call: TRBD2; j_call: TRBJ2-1; cdr3_nt: TGTGCCAGCAGCTTTGCTGGGACTAGCGGACCCGGTGGTGAGCAGTTCTTC; cdr3_aa: CASSFAGTSGPGGEQFF
v_call: TRBV28; clone_size: many; d_call: -; j_call: TRBJ1-2; cdr3_nt: TGTGCCAGCAGTTTAGGGGGCAGTCCTAACTATGGCTACACCTTC; cdr3_aa: CASSLGGSPNYGYTF
v_call: TRBV19; clone_size: many; d_call: TRBD1; j_call: TRBJ2-1; cdr3_nt: TGTGCCAGTACCCCCATGGACAGGGGACCCTACAATGAGCAGTTCTTC; cdr3_aa: CASTPMDRGPYNEQFF
v_call: TRBV7-3; clone_size: -; d_call: TRBD1; j_call: TRBJ2-3; cdr3_nt: TGTACCAGCAGCCCAGTACGGACAGGGGGCACAGATACGCAGTATTTT; cdr3_aa: CTSSPVRTGGTDTQYF
v_call: TRBV5-1; clone_size: few; d_call: -; j_call: TRBJ2-7; cdr3_nt: TGCGCCAGCAGCGGGGACTCAGCTCGGGAGCAGTACTTC; cdr3_aa: CASSGDSAREQYF
v_call: TRBV7-2; clone_size: many; d_call: -; j_call: TRBJ1-1; cdr3_nt: TGTGCCAGCACCTATGGGCGGGCGAACACTGAAGCTTTCTTT; cdr3_aa: CASTYGRANTEAFF
v_call: TRBV7-2; clone_size: many; d_call: -; j_call: TRBJ1-1; cdr3_nt: TGTGCCAGCTCAATGGGGATCCTGAGGACGAACACTGAAGCTTTCTTT; cdr3_aa: CASSMGILRTNTEAFF
v_call: TRBV7-2; clone_size: many; d_call: TRBD1; j_call: TRBJ2-2; cdr3_nt: TGTGCCAGCAGTTCAATGACAGGGGCCACCGGGGAGCTGTTTTTT; cdr3_aa: CASSSMTGATGELFF
v_call: TRBV6-1; clone_size: -; d_call: TRBD2; j_call: TRBJ2-7; cdr3_nt: TGTGCCAGCAGTTACGCCCTAGCGGGGCCCTACGAGCAGTACTTC; cdr3_aa: CASSYALAGPYEQYF
v_call: TRBV7-2; clone_size: many; d_call: -; j_call: TRBJ1-5; cdr3_nt: TGTGCCAGCAGCTTAGACAGGGCGGGGGGACAGCCCCAGCATTTT; cdr3_aa: CASSLDRAGGQPQHF
v_call: TRBV7-8; clone_size: many; d_call: TRBD1; j_call: TRBJ2-2; cdr3_nt: TGTGCCAGCAGCCCTCAGGGGGCCAGCACCGGGGAGCTGTTTTTT; cdr3_aa: CASSPQGASTGELFF
v_call: TRBV6-6; clone_size: few; d_call: -; j_call: TRBJ1-5; cdr3_nt: TGTGCCAGCAGTTACTCCCGTCAGGGGAATCAGCCCCAGCATTTT; cdr3_aa: CASSYSRQGNQPQHF
v_call: TRBV11-2; clone_size: many; d_call: -; j_call: TRBJ1-5; cdr3_nt: TGTGCCAGCAGCTCAACCGGGACATTTAATAGCAATCAGCCCCAGCATTTT; cdr3_aa: CASSSTGTFNSNQPQHF
v_call: TRBV12-3/TRBV12-4; clone_size: -; d_call: -; j_call: TRBJ1-5; cdr3_nt: TGTGCCAGCAGTTTAGCTGAGAAGGGAGTGGGCAATCAGCCCCAGCATTTT; cdr3_aa: CASSLAEKGVGNQPQHF
v_call: TRBV7-8; clone_size: many; d_call: TRBD1; j_call: TRBJ1-3; cdr3_nt: TGTGCCAGCAGCTTTTTGACAGGGTCTGGAAACACCATATATTTT; cdr3_aa: CASSFLTGSGNTIYF
v_call: TRBV4-1; clone_size: many; d_call: -; j_call: TRBJ2-3; cdr3_nt: TGCGCCAGCAGCCAAGACCGGGGGAAACGCACAGATACGCAGTATTTT; cdr3_aa: CASSQDRGKRTDTQYF
v_call: TRBV7-2; clone_size: many; d_call: TRBD2; j_call: TRBJ2-1; cdr3_nt: TGTGCCAGCAGCCTATCCGGGACGGCGGGACTAGCGGGGGTCGGTGAGCAGTTCTTC; cdr3_aa: CASSLSGTAGLAGVGEQFF
v_call: TRBV7-2; clone_size: many; d_call: -; j_call: TRBJ2-5; cdr3_nt: TGTGCCAGCAGCTTAGCGCTATGGCAGGGGCACGAGACCCAGTACTTC; cdr3_aa: CASSLALWQGHETQYF